The 12 T cell receptor beta chains below were found in one sample sequenced in a study of T cell changes during pregnancy in multiple sclerosis. The repertoire was sequenced with immunoSEQ multiplex PCR; TCRdb's copy has only in-frame clones and lacks some. The data show 75,000 to 95,000 clones, with about 89% seen just once and about 0.9% held by the top ten. This specimen consisted of peripheral blood, obtained in the first trimester of pregnancy. The receptors here all came from a female donor in good health, enrolled as a control in a pregnancy study.

The J gene is TRBJ2-1, the V gene TRBV11-3; 15 bases are shared with TRBD2. The junction had 7 bases not matched to a gene; V was cut back by 3 bases and J by 10 bases. In germline, CDR1 is SGHNT, CDR2 YENEEA. CDR3 size: 16 residues. The CDR3 bases are TGTGCCAGCAGCTTTGATGGACTAGCGGGAGGGCGGGAGCAGTTCTTC. Translated, it gives CASSFDGLAGGREQFF.

The chain uses TRBV30 and TRBJ1-1; no clear D gene. Trimming pared 3 bases from V and 1 base from J, leaving 9 bases between. Germline V gene lookup returns CDR1 GTSNPN and CDR2 SVGIG (reference sequence). The CDR3 consists of 13 residues. DNA of the CDR3: TGTGCCTGGAGCCCCGGGAGGAACACTGAAGCTTTCTTT. Residues: CAWSPGRNTEAFF.

The genes are TRBV6-6 and TRBJ2-7; 8 nucleotides line up with TRBD1. Germline assignment: CDR1 MNHNY and CDR2 SVGAGI (reference sequence). The ends lost 6 bases at V and 1 base at J; junction bases unmatched: 11. There are 16 residues in the CDR3. The CDR3 DNA reads TGTGCCAGCAGACCCGGACAGGGAGTCCGTTCCTACGAGCAGTACTTC. Amino acid sequence: CASRPGQGVRSYEQYF.

Here the CDR3 reads CASSFDRFYGYTF. The CDR3, as DNA: TGTGCCAGCAGCTTTGACAGGTTTTATGGCTACACCTTC. J is TRBJ1-2 and V is TRBV7-2, with a tentative D call TRBD1 (6 bases). The CDR3 runs to 13 residues. CDR1 is SGHTA, CDR2 FQGNSA, per germline. V gave up 3 bases and J gave up 5 bases, with 10 bases separating them.

This sequence joins TRBV7-9 and TRBJ1-1; D is unclear. CDR1 is SEHNR, CDR2 FQNEAQ, per germline (reference sequence). V was cut by 1 base and J by 0 bases, with 9 bases left in between. CDR3 size: 15 residues. As DNA, the CDR3 is TGTGCCAGCAGCTTAGATGGCAGGATGAACACTGAAGCTTTCTTT. Amino acid sequence: CASSLDGRMNTEAFF.

The V call is TRBV19, the J call TRBJ2-5, with 8 bases aligning to TRBD2. V lost 6 bases to trimming and J lost 4 bases; unmatched junction nucleotides: 10. CDR3 size: 15 residues. The V gene's germline CDR1 is LNHDA and CDR2 SQIVND (reference sequence). The CDR3 nucleotides are TGTGCCAGTAGGAGAGGGGGACTAGAATCAGAGACCCAGTACTTC. Amino acid sequence: CASRRGGLESETQYF.

The rearrangement uses TRBV18 and TRBJ2-2; 9 bases are a match to TRBD1. Trimming at V came to 2 bases and at J to 5 bases, leaving 6 bases not matched to a gene. Germline V gene lookup returns CDR1 KGHSH and CDR2 LQKENI. This CDR3 has 16 residues. CDR3 coding DNA: TGTGCCAGCTCACCAGCGGGACAGGGTTCAACCGGGGAGCTGTTTTTT. Its translation is CASSPAGQGSTGELFF.

This clone was picked up one time. This chain connects TRBV5-1 to TRBJ2-5, with TRBD2 as a possible D gene (6 bases). Per germline, CDR1 SGHRS and CDR2 YFSETQ. Deletions cut 6 bases from V and 1 base from J, with 7 bases between. The CDR3 is 12 amino acids. For the CDR3, the DNA is TGCGCCAGCAAGGAGGGCCAAGAGACCCAGTACTTC. Its translation is CASKEGQETQYF.

V usage is TRBV5-1 and J usage is TRBJ1-4, with TRBD1 identical over 10 bases. The V and J ends lost 9 bases and 4 bases, in that order; junction bases with no gene match: 12. The CDR3 spans 16 residues. Per the germline V gene, CDR1 is SGHRS and CDR2 is YFSETQ. The CDR3 region has the DNA TGCGCCACCAAAACCGGGACAGGGGCCTTTAATGAAAAACTGTTTTTT. Translating it yields CATKTGTGAFNEKLFF.

This clone was seen once. The rearrangement links TRBV7-2 to TRBJ2-3, with TRBD2 as a possible D gene (6 bases). V was trimmed by 5 bases and J by 3 bases, leaving 12 bases between them. There are 14 residues in the CDR3. Germline CDR1 SGHTA, CDR2 FQGNSA. CDR3 protein: CASSALRGTDTQYF. Here the CDR3 DNA reads TGTGCCAGCAGCGCTCTGCGGGGTACAGATACGCAGTATTTT.

This rearrangement joins TRBV6-6 to TRBJ1-1; D gene uncertain. The V end lost 2 bases, the J end lost 4 bases, and 5 bases lay between the germline ends. The CDR3 is made up of 12 amino acids. CDR1 is MNHNY, CDR2 SVGAGI, per germline (reference sequence). The CDR3 region is CASSYILTEAFF. The DNA of the CDR3 is TGTGCCAGCAGTTACATTCTCACTGAAGCTTTCTTT.

This clone was seen at least ten times. This chain uses TRBV7-6 with TRBJ1-3; D is unclear. Trimming stripped 5 bases from V and 8 bases from J, with 16 bases between. CDR3 length: 14 amino acids. In germline, CDR1 is SGHVS, CDR2 FNYEAQ. The CDR3 reads CASSPRAKPDTIYF. The CDR3 bases are TGTGCCAGCAGCCCTCGTGCAAAACCGGACACCATATATTTT.